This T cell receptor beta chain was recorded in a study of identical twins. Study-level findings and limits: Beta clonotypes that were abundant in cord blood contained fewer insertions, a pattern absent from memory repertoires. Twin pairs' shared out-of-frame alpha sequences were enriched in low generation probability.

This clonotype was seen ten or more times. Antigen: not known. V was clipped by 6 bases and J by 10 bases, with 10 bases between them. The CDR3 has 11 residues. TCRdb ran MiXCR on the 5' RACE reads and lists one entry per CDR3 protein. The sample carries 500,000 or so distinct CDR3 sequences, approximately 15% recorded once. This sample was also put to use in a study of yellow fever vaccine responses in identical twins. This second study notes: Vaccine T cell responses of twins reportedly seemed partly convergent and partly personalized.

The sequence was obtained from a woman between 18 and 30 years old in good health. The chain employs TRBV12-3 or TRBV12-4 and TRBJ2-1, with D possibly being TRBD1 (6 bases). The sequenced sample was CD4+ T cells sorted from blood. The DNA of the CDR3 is TGTGCCAGCAGCCTAGGACAGGAGCAGTTCTTC. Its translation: CASSLGQEQFF.